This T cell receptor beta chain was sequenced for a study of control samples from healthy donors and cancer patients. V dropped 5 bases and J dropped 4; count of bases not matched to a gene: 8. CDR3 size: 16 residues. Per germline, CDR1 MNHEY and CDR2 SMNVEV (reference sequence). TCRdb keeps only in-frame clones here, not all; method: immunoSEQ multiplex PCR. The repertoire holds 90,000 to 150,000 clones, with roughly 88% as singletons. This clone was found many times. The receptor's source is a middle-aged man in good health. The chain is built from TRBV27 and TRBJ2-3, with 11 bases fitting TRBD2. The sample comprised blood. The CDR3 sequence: CASSLTTSGVPDTQYF. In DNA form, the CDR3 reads TGTGCCAGCAGTCTCACGACTAGCGGGGTTCCAGATACGCAGTATTTT.